These 6 T cell receptor beta chains originate from one sample sequenced in a study of cytomegalovirus exposure and HLA in healthy donors. The PCR was carried out with 60 Vbeta primers and 13 Jbeta primers. Repertoires were generated with immunoSEQ multiplex PCR, while TCRdb's copy carries only in-frame clones and drops some. Among some 200,000 clones listed, roughly 80% were seen once. The sequencing input was PBMCs. The receptor set was obtained from a woman aged 18-30 years in good health and CMV-seronegative.

The chain carries TRBV11-2 and TRBJ2-3; 9 positions agree with TRBD2. CDR1 is SGHAT, CDR2 FQNNGV, per germline. The CDR3 has 15 amino acids. Germline trimming cut 8 bases from V and 4 bases from J; bases unmatched to any gene: 10. The CDR3 sequence is CASDSIAGVPDTQYF. The CDR3 DNA reads as TGTGCCAGCGATTCGATAGCGGGAGTGCCAGATACGCAGTATTTT.

The CDR3 here is CASSRRQGQDTQYF. The CDR3 DNA follows: TGTGCCAGCAGCAGGCGCCAGGGCCAAGATACGCAGTATTTT. The rearrangement uses TRBV5-4 and TRBJ2-3; tentatively, D is TRBD1 (5 bases). V gave up 4 bases and J gave up 5 bases, with 14 bases separating them. Germline V gene sequence: CDR1 SGHNT, CDR2 YYREEE (reference sequence). The CDR3 has 14 amino acids.

This clone was detected a few times. The chain is built from TRBV11-2 and TRBJ2-7; 10 bases agree with TRBD2. V lost 6 bases to trimming and J lost 0 bases; unmatched junction nucleotides: 8. The CDR3 runs to 16 residues. Per the germline V gene, CDR1 is SGHAT and CDR2 is FQNNGV. As DNA, the CDR3 is TGTGCCAGCAGACCCCTTAGCGGGAGGCTCTCCTACGAGCAGTACTTC. The encoded protein is CASRPLSGRLSYEQYF.

The genes are TRBV18 and TRBJ2-1, with 7 bases fitting TRBD1. J was trimmed by 0 bases and V by 3 bases; bases with no gene match: 2. Germline lookup yields CDR1 KGHSH and CDR2 LQKENI. This CDR3 is built from 15 residues. The CDR3 loop reads CASSPGQSSYNEQFF. The DNA of the CDR3 is TGTGCCAGCTCACCGGGACAGAGCTCCTACAATGAGCAGTTCTTC.

V is TRBV5-5 and J is TRBJ1-5, with a weak D call TRBD1 (6 bases). V lost 0 bases, J lost 0 bases, and 13 bases lay in between. The germline V gene encodes CDR1 SGHKS and CDR2 YYEKEE (reference sequence). This CDR3 has 17 residues. The CDR3 DNA follows: TGTGCCAGCAGCTTGGCGGACAGCAGCTATAGCAATCAGCCCCAGCATTTT. Amino acids: CASSLADSSYSNQPQHF.

The CDR3 sequence: CASSLAGPGTSGGYNEQFF. The CDR3 DNA follows: TGTGCCAGCAGCTTAGCGGGGCCTGGTACTAGCGGGGGTTACAATGAGCAGTTCTTC. The rearrangement links TRBV7-9 to TRBJ2-1; 11 nucleotides align to TRBD2. The germline V gene encodes CDR1 SEHNR and CDR2 FQNEAQ (reference sequence). The CDR3 covers 19 residues. With V trimmed by 0 bases and J by 4 bases, 11 bases remained unmatched.